The clone carrying this T cell receptor (beta chain) was detected only once. Per the authors' pipeline: By means of reference gene primer amplification, nucleated cell counts were estimated. The assay was immunoSEQ multiplex PCR, and TCRdb's table has in-frame clones only and misses some. V and J calls plus clone size are reproduced from that table; the DNA served to infer D and trimming. The data show 390,000 or so clones, roughly nine tenths seen once. This sample is drawn from a study of blood T cell repertoires in COVID-19. About the research overall: PBMCs, B-cell-depleted T cells, or T cells were the source of the cDNA or gDNA that made up the material.

The material sequenced was peripheral blood. This receptor was taken from a woman between 25 and 40 years old with COVID-19, enrolled during active disease.

The CDR3 protein is CSASPPGTSGFRETQYF. DNA for the CDR3: TGCAGTGCTAGTCCACCCGGAACTAGCGGGTTTCGGGAGACCCAGTACTTC. The chain links TRBV20-1 to TRBJ2-5; 9 nucleotides align to TRBD2. V shed 3 bases and J 5 bases; nucleotides not matched to a gene: 16. The CDR3 loop spans 17 amino acids. Germline V gene sequence: CDR1 DFQATT, CDR2 SNEGSKA (reference sequence).